This T cell receptor beta chain was obtained from a study of shared clonotypes between healthy human individuals. The study's findings and limits: Naive subsets, compared against memory subsets, generally had larger estimated richness values. With few donors, the genetic and exposure-history diversity represented was limited.

In regard to this clone: Its specificity is not known.

CDR1 and CDR2 (germline): KGHSH, LQKENI. The CDR3 loop spans 16 amino acids. V shed 0 bases, J shed 8 bases, and the junction held 7 bases outside the gene matches. Researchers ran the assay at a deep level. Here immunoSEQ multiplex PCR was the method, and the copy in TCRdb shows in-frame clones only, minus some. The sample holds 2 million to 3 million clones; 80% to 95% are singletons and the top ten take 0.35% to 0.45%. A CD45RA-negative memory subset and a CD45RA+ naive subset were separated from the CD4+ cells. What was sequenced was naive CD4+ T cells from PBMCs. Subset of the sample: CD45RA+ positively selected. V is TRBV18 and J is TRBJ1-4; 9 bases line up with TRBD1. This TCR derives from a man aged 18 to 35 in good health. Some clones in this sample may be carry-over from other donors' samples. The chain's CDR3 is CASSPPGQGSGEKLFF. CDR3 DNA: TGTGCCAGCTCACCACCCGGACAGGGGTCTGGCGAAAAACTGTTTTTT.